This TCR beta chain was sequenced in a study of OX40 agonist ivuxolimab in advanced cancers. Overall study: Patients received ivuxolimab, an intravenous treatment, every 2 weeks at 0.01 to 10 mg/kg.

Study-level points and caveats: The work left the antigen specificity of expanded peripheral T cells undetermined.

The data were produced by immunoSEQ multiplex PCR, yet TCRdb's version contains in-frame clones alone and is incomplete. The sample lists over 35,000 clones, 65% to 85% occurring once. As for this clone: What it binds is unknown.

V was trimmed by 2 bases and J by 0 bases, leaving 9 bases between them. Germline CDR1 and CDR2: SGHRS and YFSETQ. This CDR3 is built from 14 residues. This TCR came from an adult with an advanced solid tumor such as melanoma, head and neck, liver or kidney cancer. The rearrangement links TRBV5-1 to TRBJ2-7; D is ambiguous. Source: CD4+ or CD8+ T cells sorted from blood, taken in a trial of the OX40 agonist ivuxolimab. DNA of the CDR3: TGCGCCAGCAGCTTCGGCGGCAACTCCTACGAGCAGTACTTC. This encodes CASSFGGNSYEQYF.